One and the same sample provided the 2 T cell receptor beta chains below, sequenced in a study of OX40 agonist ivuxolimab in advanced cancers. Profiled with immunoSEQ multiplex PCR; TCRdb holds only in-frame clones, not every one. The sample includes almost 90,000 clones, 85% to 90% seen only once; the top ten take about 1.5%. The source material was CD4+ or CD8+ T cells sorted from blood, sampled in a trial of the OX40 agonist ivuxolimab. The receptors originated from an adult with an advanced solid tumor such as melanoma, head and neck, liver or kidney cancer.

V usage is TRBV9 and J usage is TRBJ2-7; 7 bases fit TRBD1. The CDR3 has 14 residues. Germline V lookup: CDR1 SGDLS, CDR2 YYNGEE. V lost 2 bases to trimming and J lost 7 bases; unmatched junction nucleotides: 9. The CDR3 protein is CASSVTGIRGEQYF. In DNA form, the CDR3 reads TGTGCCAGCAGCGTGACAGGGATTAGGGGGGAGCAGTACTTC.

This sequence joins TRBV19 and TRBJ1-1; unclear D gene. The CDR3 has 14 residues. CDR1 and CDR2 (germline): LNHDA, SQIVND (reference sequence). The V end was cut by 5 bases, the J end by 0 bases, with 10 bases between. CDR3 sequence reads: CASSEEPMNTEAFF. DNA for the CDR3: TGTGCCAGTAGTGAGGAGCCCATGAACACTGAAGCTTTCTTT.